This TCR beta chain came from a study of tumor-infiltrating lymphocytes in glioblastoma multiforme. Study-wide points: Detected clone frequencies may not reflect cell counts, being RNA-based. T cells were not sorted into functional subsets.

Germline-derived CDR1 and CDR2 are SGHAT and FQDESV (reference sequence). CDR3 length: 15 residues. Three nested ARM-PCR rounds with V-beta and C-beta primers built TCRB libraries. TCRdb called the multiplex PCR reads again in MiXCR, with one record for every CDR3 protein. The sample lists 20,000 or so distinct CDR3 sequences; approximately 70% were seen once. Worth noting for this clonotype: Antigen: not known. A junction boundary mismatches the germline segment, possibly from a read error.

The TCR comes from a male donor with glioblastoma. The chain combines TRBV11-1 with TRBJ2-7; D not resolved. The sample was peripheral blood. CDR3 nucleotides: TGTGCCAGCAGCTTAGTAGCTAGTCCCGGTCACGAGCAGTATTTC. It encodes CASSLVASPGHEQYF.